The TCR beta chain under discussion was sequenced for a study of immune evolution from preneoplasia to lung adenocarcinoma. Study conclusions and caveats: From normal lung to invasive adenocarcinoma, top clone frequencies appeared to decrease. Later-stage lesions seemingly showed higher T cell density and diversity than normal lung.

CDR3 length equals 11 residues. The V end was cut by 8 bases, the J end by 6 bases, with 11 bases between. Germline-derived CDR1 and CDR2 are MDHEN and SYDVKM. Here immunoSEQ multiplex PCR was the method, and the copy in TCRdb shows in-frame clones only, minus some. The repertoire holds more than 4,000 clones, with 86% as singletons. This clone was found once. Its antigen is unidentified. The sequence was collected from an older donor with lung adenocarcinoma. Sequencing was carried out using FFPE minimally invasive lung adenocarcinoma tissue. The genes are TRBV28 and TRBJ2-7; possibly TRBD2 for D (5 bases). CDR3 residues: CASAREGEQYF. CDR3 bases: TGTGCCAGCGCCCGAGAGGGCGAGCAGTACTTC.